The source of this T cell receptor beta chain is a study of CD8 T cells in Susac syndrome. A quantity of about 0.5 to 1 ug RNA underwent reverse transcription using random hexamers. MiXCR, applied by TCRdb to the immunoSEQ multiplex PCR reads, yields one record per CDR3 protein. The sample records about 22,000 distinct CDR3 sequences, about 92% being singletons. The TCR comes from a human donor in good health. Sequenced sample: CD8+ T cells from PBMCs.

This chain's CDR3 is CASSSDIYNEKLFF. In DNA, the CDR3 is TGTGCCAGCAGCTCGGACATCTACAATGAAAAACTGTTTTTT. J is TRBJ1-4 and V is TRBV7-9; maybe TRBD1 (5 bases). The V gene's germline CDR1 is SEHNR and CDR2 FQNEAQ (reference sequence). The CDR3 has 14 amino acids. V was trimmed by 4 bases and J by 5 bases, leaving 11 bases between them.